This T cell receptor beta chain came from a study of blood T cell repertoires in COVID-19. Only in-frame clones appear in the TCRdb table, and some are missing; sequencing was by immunoSEQ multiplex PCR. Counted here are a few hundred thousand clones, 70% to 90% occurring once; the ten biggest clones make up roughly 2%. CDR1 and CDR2 (germline): SGHRS, YFSETQ. Trimming took 4 bases from V and 3 from J; bases not matched to a gene: 9. The CDR3 contains 17 residues. The sequenced sample consisted of PBMCs or T cells enriched from blood (not recorded which). This sequence originates from a woman aged 55 to 70 in a cohort exposed to, infected with or recovered from COVID-19 (not recorded which). This chain connects TRBV5-1 to TRBJ2-2; 10 nucleotides line up with TRBD2. The CDR3 bases are TGCGCCAGCAGCACTGTACCGCTAGCGGGAGACACCGGGGAGCTGTTTTTT. Translating gives CASSTVPLAGDTGELFF.